Listed below are T cell receptor beta chains from one sample, sequenced in a study of blood T cell repertoires in COVID-19. Sequencing used immunoSEQ multiplex PCR; TCRdb keeps in-frame clones, though not all of them. The data hold over 75,000 clones, with about 90% observed a single time. The material sequenced was peripheral blood. All receptors derive from a man aged 45 to 65 with COVID-19, enrolled during active disease. Both conserved end residues are part of each CDR3. The D gene is left open where the match is weak. A row's size may be missing; if present it is once, few, many or a size class.

v_call: TRBV12-3/TRBV12-4
cdr3_length: 13
j_call: TRBJ2-1
clone_size: NA
d_call: TRBD1
cdr3_aa: CASSPGQGNEQFF
cdr3_nt: TGTGCCAGCAGTCCCGGACAGGGGAATGAGCAGTTCTTC

v_call: TRBV19
cdr3_length: 13
j_call: TRBJ1-5
clone_size: NA
d_call: NA
cdr3_aa: CASSITHPQPQHF
cdr3_nt: TGTGCCAGTAGTATCACTCACCCCCAGCCCCAGCATTTT

v_call: TRBV5-6
cdr3_length: 15
j_call: TRBJ1-2
clone_size: NA
d_call: NA
cdr3_aa: CASSFEGVLFYGYTF
cdr3_nt: TGTGCCAGCAGCTTCGAGGGGGTACTATTTTATGGCTACACCTTC

v_call: TRBV18
cdr3_length: 16
j_call: TRBJ1-1
clone_size: NA
d_call: TRBD1
cdr3_aa: CASSPRDRGYVTEAFF
cdr3_nt: TGTGCCAGCTCACCGCGGGACAGGGGGTATGTCACTGAAGCTTTCTTT

v_call: TRBV6-5
cdr3_length: 14
j_call: TRBJ1-2
clone_size: NA
d_call: NA
cdr3_aa: CASSRGISNYGYTF
cdr3_nt: TGTGCCAGCAGTAGAGGCATCTCTAACTATGGCTACACCTTC

v_call: TRBV29-1
cdr3_length: 14
j_call: TRBJ2-7
clone_size: few
d_call: NA
cdr3_aa: CSFSMTSGAYEQYF
cdr3_nt: TGCAGCTTCAGTATGACCTCGGGTGCCTACGAGCAGTACTTC

v_call: TRBV7-3
cdr3_length: 13
j_call: TRBJ2-1
clone_size: NA
d_call: TRBD1
cdr3_aa: CASSPGTGAEQFF
cdr3_nt: TGTGCCAGCAGCCCCGGGACAGGGGCTGAGCAGTTCTTC

v_call: TRBV11-2
cdr3_length: 16
j_call: TRBJ2-1
clone_size: NA
d_call: NA
cdr3_aa: CASRPLGTPGNNEQFF
cdr3_nt: TGTGCCAGCAGACCCCTCGGGACACCTGGCAACAATGAGCAGTTCTTC

v_call: TRBV30
cdr3_length: 14
j_call: TRBJ1-1
clone_size: once
d_call: NA
cdr3_aa: CAWSPWGGRPEAFF
cdr3_nt: TGTGCCTGGAGTCCCTGGGGGGGAAGACCCGAAGCTTTCTTT

v_call: TRBV15
cdr3_length: 15
j_call: TRBJ2-1
clone_size: NA
d_call: TRBD2
cdr3_aa: CATSRDVGLASEQFF
cdr3_nt: TGTGCCACCAGCAGAGATGTTGGACTAGCATCTGAGCAGTTCTTC

v_call: TRBV6-5
cdr3_length: 14
j_call: TRBJ2-2
clone_size: NA
d_call: TRBD1
cdr3_aa: CASTPTGVVGELFF
cdr3_nt: TGTGCCAGCACCCCGACAGGGGTGGTCGGGGAGCTGTTTTTT

v_call: TRBV2
cdr3_length: 16
j_call: TRBJ1-6
clone_size: NA
d_call: TRBD1
cdr3_aa: CASGGQGLVPNSPLHF
cdr3_nt: TGTGCCAGCGGAGGACAGGGGCTTGTTCCTAATTCACCCCTCCACTTT

v_call: TRBV10-3
cdr3_length: 13
j_call: TRBJ1-5
clone_size: NA
d_call: NA
cdr3_aa: CAIRVDQNQPQHF
cdr3_nt: TGTGCCATCAGAGTAGATCAAAATCAGCCCCAGCATTTT

v_call: TRBV7-2
cdr3_length: 14
j_call: TRBJ1-2
clone_size: NA
d_call: NA
cdr3_aa: CASTQMGLGYGYTF
cdr3_nt: TGTGCCAGCACCCAGATGGGACTGGGCTATGGCTACACCTTC

v_call: TRBV28
cdr3_length: 14
j_call: TRBJ1-2
clone_size: NA
d_call: TRBD1
cdr3_aa: CASSGGQGVDGYTF
cdr3_nt: TGTGCCAGCAGCGGGGGACAGGGGGTGGATGGCTACACCTTC

v_call: TRBV5-4
cdr3_length: 15
j_call: TRBJ2-5
clone_size: NA
d_call: TRBD1
cdr3_aa: CASSLNNRGQETQYF
cdr3_nt: TGTGCCAGCAGCTTGAATAACAGGGGGCAGGAGACCCAGTACTTC

v_call: TRBV28
cdr3_length: 13
j_call: TRBJ2-7
clone_size: NA
d_call: TRBD1
cdr3_aa: CASRGTGHHEQYF
cdr3_nt: TGTGCCAGCAGGGGGACAGGGCACCACGAGCAGTACTTC

v_call: TRBV7-9
cdr3_length: 15
j_call: TRBJ2-5
clone_size: NA
d_call: NA
cdr3_aa: CASSLGYGISETQYF
cdr3_nt: TGTGCCAGCAGCTTAGGATACGGTATTTCGGAGACCCAGTACTTC

v_call: TRBV11-2
cdr3_length: 16
j_call: TRBJ2-7
clone_size: NA
d_call: NA
cdr3_aa: CASSLDRVRTSYEQYF
cdr3_nt: TGTGCCAGCAGCTTAGATCGGGTGAGAACCTCCTACGAGCAGTACTTC

v_call: TRBV2
cdr3_length: 17
j_call: TRBJ2-2
clone_size: NA
d_call: TRBD1
cdr3_aa: CASSEAGAGQGAGELFF
cdr3_nt: TGTGCCAGCAGTGAAGCGGGGGCAGGCCAGGGGGCCGGGGAGCTGTTTTTT

v_call: TRBV18
cdr3_length: 17
j_call: TRBJ1-4
clone_size: few
d_call: NA
cdr3_aa: CASSPVNGPTANEKLFF
cdr3_nt: TGTGCCAGCTCACCCGTCAATGGCCCCACAGCTAATGAAAAACTGTTTTTT

v_call: TRBV7-9
cdr3_length: 13
j_call: TRBJ1-2
clone_size: NA
d_call: NA
cdr3_aa: CASSFAGAYGYTF
cdr3_nt: TGTGCCAGCAGCTTCGCGGGGGCCTATGGCTACACCTTC

v_call: TRBV5-1
cdr3_length: 15
j_call: TRBJ2-3
clone_size: NA
d_call: TRBD2
cdr3_aa: CASSGGGAKTDTQYF
cdr3_nt: TGCGCCAGCAGCGGCGGGGGGGCCAAGACAGATACGCAGTATTTT

v_call: TRBV1
cdr3_length: 16
j_call: TRBJ1-5
clone_size: NA
d_call: NA
cdr3_aa: CTSSEFRDSPDQPQHF
cdr3_nt: TGCACCAGCAGCGAATTTCGGGACAGTCCAGATCAGCCCCAGCATTTT

v_call: TRBV7-2
cdr3_length: 16
j_call: TRBJ1-5
clone_size: NA
d_call: TRBD1
cdr3_aa: CASSLMGQTSNQPQHF
cdr3_nt: TGTGCCAGCAGCTTAATGGGACAGACTAGCAATCAGCCCCAGCATTTT

v_call: TRBV9
cdr3_length: 15
j_call: TRBJ2-2
clone_size: NA
d_call: NA
cdr3_aa: CASSVGNRQTGELFF
cdr3_nt: TGTGCCAGCAGCGTAGGGAACCGACAAACCGGGGAGCTGTTTTTT